Sequencing of this TCR beta chain was carried out in a study of tumor-infiltrating lymphocytes in primary liver carcinoma (dated by TCRdb to about 2017). Concerning the study at large: Hepatocellular carcinoma (four) or combined HCC and intrahepatic cholangiocarcinoma (one) was present in the five patients, who were three men and two women aged 30 to 69 years. For each liver tumor, the study sampled five regions along with adjacent normal tissue and blood, and applied TCRbeta repertoire sequencing, expression microarrays and whole-exome sequencing. Samples yielded roughly 3.5 to 8 million productive TCRbeta reads; read depth did not differ significantly between tissue types. The five patients had tumors staged T1-T3 N0M0, with maximum diameters ranging from about 4 to 11 cm. A total of roughly 35 specimens from 5 patients underwent TCRbeta repertoire sequencing, comprising roughly 25 tumor regions, 5 adjacent noncancerous liver tissues and 5 peripheral blood samples. Repertoires from technical replicates were highly reproducible, with mean shared-clone rates roughly 0.86 and correlation coefficients above 0.98. To link TCRbeta repertoire diversity to the local molecular phenotype, the approximately 26 tumor region samples were profiled with Agilent mRNA microarrays.

TCRbeta-specific cDNA was reverse-transcribed from 500 ng total RNA using a constant-region primer and ProtoScript II reverse transcriptase. Construction of the TCRbeta libraries relied on three nested rounds of multiplex PCR, following a slightly modified ARM-PCR procedure. Each of the first two PCR rounds ran for approximately 10 cycles and used multiplex TRBV1-TRBV30 forward primers together with a Cbeta reverse primer. Sample barcodes and Illumina adapters were attached in a final 25-cycle PCR using Deep VentR polymerase. Amplicons of 200-500 bp were gel-purified with a QIAquick gel extraction kit before sequencing. The TCRbeta amplicons were sequenced with 250-bp paired-end reads on an Illumina HiSeq 2500. The source study handled its data this way. Reads were quality-trimmed with Trimmomatic v0.33, and paired reads were merged with FLASH v1.2.11 to recover full CDR3 sequences. V, D and J germline segments were assigned to the rearranged TCRbeta sequences by MiGEC v1.2.1b. VDJtools v1.0.0 computed clonotype statistics and Shannon-Wiener diversity indices. To cut down on sampling bias, every analysis after diversity analysis relied on just the 250 most abundant clonotypes from each sample. TCRdb's own reprocessing of the public reads used fastp at Q25 and MiXCR and kept productive beta chains. Identical CDR3 protein sequences are pooled into one entry, listed with their most common genes and DNA. These V and J calls derive from TCRdb rather than the authors' analysis. This sample comprises about 54,000 distinct CDR3 sequences, about 73% of them detected only once. The leading ten clones occupy around 23% of the sample.

Details on this clonotype: Its antigen is still unknown. Just one base apart from a much larger clone, this may be a read error.

Without any cell sorting, total RNA and DNA were extracted together from around 20-30 mg of bulk tissue using the AllPrep DNA/RNA mini kit. A few patients with histopathologically diagnosed primary liver carcinoma underwent surgical resection in China between late 2015 and March 2016. Chronic HBV infection was present in the patients, and the patients were treatment-naive at sampling. Each tumor was sampled at five spatially separated regions: the tumor centre plus the superior, inferior, left-lateral and right-lateral poles. According to histology, viable tumor cells made up more than 90% of every tumor sample. Pieces of fresh tumor and adjacent tissue were cut in half, with one half kept in RNAlater at -80 degrees C and the other half sent for histology. For CDR1 and CDR2, the germline V gene (reference sequence) lists GTSNPN and SVGIG. V is clipped by 3 bases and J by 10 bases, and the sequence between their germline boundaries is 16 bases long. The CDR3, from cysteine to phenylalanine, totals 13 residues. This entry keeps only the CDR3 DNA: 39 bases, framed from base 1.

What the study reported, not specific to this receptor: Repertoire overlap was found to be higher between tumor regions (mean approximately 35%) than between tumor-adjacent (approximately 17%) or tumor-blood (about 14%) pairs, consistent with antigen-driven expansion. Only about 7.5-25% of top clones were present in all five regions of a tumor, suggesting spatial heterogeneity of tumor-infiltrating T cells. Since the samples were bulk and unsorted, there was no way to compare CD4+ and CD8+ T cell repertoires. The study included only five patients, and the authors note findings should be validated in a larger study. The top 250 clones accounted for a significantly greater share of the repertoire in tumors than in blood (p = 0.039). Only the TCR beta chain was sequenced, so true repertoire diversity is likely underestimated because unpaired alpha chains were not captured.

Recombination joined TRBV30 with TRBJ2-1; the D gene is perhaps TRBD1, on 5 matching bases. Source material: liver tumor tissue from sampling region 2. Explained via the paper, the cell subset or site label denotes: tumor region T2, inferior pole. This clonotype was sampled from a man aged 35 to 55 with primary liver carcinoma and hepatitis B virus infection. The bases read TGTGCCTGGAGAGGTCCCCTACCAGGGGAGCAGTTCTTC. This yields the protein CAWRGPLPGEQFF.